This record looks at one T cell receptor beta chain sequence and its context. Its antigen is currently unknown. Repertoires were generated with immunoSEQ multiplex PCR, while TCRdb's copy carries only in-frame clones and drops some. Altogether 120,000 or so clones are present, 85% to 90% being singletons, with the ten largest covering about 29%. The sample originates from a study of T cell responses to AZD1222 COVID-19 vaccine. Points from the study as a whole: After two AZD1222 doses, spike-specific TCR breadth and depth rose versus day 0. Donors were mostly white British, more females; clonal diversity possibly underestimated. Mapped onto spike, vaccine-associated CD4 TCRs spanned it and were dominant at 160-218 and 743-854. Epitopes outside B.1.351 and B.1.1.7 mutated regions reportedly drew nearly half of spike TCRs.

The CDR3 sequence is 15 residues long. CDR1 is PRHDT and CDR2 is FYEKMQ in the germline V gene (reference sequence). V shed 3 bases and J 2 bases; nucleotides not matched to a gene: 5. The source is an adult in good health. The sample was peripheral blood, taken on day 0 of AZD1222 vaccination. The chain carries TRBV13 and TRBJ2-7; 9 nucleotides align to TRBD1. DNA of the CDR3: TGTGCCAGCAGCTTTTCCGGACAGGGGACCTACGAGCAGTACTTC. This sequence encodes CASSFSGQGTYEQYF.